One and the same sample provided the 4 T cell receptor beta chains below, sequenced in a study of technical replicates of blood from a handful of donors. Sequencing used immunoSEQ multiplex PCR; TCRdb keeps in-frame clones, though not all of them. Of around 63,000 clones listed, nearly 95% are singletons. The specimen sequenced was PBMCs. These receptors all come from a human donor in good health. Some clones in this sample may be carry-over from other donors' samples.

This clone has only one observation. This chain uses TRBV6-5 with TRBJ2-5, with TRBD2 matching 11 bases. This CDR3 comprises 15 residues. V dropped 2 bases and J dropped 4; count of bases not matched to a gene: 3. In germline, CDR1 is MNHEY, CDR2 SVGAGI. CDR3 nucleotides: TGTGCCAGCAGTTACGGGACTAGCGGAACAGAGACCCAGTACTTC. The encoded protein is CASSYGTSGTETQYF.

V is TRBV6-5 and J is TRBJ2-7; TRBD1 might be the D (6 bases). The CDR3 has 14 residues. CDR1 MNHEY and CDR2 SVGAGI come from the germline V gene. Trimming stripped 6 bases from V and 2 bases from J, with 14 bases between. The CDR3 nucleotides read TGTGCCAGCAGGGTCTCCAGGGGAACCTACGAGCAGTACTTC. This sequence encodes CASRVSRGTYEQYF.

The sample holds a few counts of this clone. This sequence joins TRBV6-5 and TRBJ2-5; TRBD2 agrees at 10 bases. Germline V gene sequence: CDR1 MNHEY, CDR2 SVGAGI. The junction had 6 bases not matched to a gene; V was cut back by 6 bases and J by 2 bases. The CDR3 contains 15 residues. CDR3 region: CASRRTAGGQETQYF. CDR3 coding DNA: TGTGCCAGCAGACGGACAGCGGGGGGGCAAGAGACCCAGTACTTC.

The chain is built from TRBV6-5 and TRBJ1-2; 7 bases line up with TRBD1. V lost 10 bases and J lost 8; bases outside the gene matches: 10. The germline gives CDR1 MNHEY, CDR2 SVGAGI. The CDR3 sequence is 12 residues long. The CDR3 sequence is CANWGRGRGYTF. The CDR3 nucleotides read TGTGCCAACTGGGGTAGGGGGCGGGGCTACACCTTC.